Sequencing of this T cell receptor beta chain was carried out in a study of technical replicates of blood from a handful of donors. The repertoire was sequenced with immunoSEQ multiplex PCR; TCRdb's copy has only in-frame clones and lacks some. Among some 80,000 clones listed, just over 95% were seen once. Sequenced input: T cells isolated from PBMCs. The TCR originated in a human donor in good health.

The CDR3 DNA reads as TGCAGCGCCCCACAGGGGGCTGGGGAAAAACTGTTTTTT. As protein: CSAPQGAGEKLFF. This chain uses TRBV29-1 with TRBJ1-4; 9 bases match TRBD1. This CDR3 has 13 residues. J gave up 8 bases and V 7 bases, and 8 bases lay outside the gene matches. Germline V gene sequence: CDR1 SQVTM, CDR2 ANQGSEA. Drawing the rest from reference TRBV29-1 and TRBJ1-4, the complete variable domain is SAVISQKPSRDICQRGTSLTIQCQVDSQVTMMFWYRQQPGQSLTLIATANQGSEATYESGFVIDKFPISRPNLTFSTLTVSNMSPEDSSIYLCSAPQGAGEKLFFGSGTQLSVL.